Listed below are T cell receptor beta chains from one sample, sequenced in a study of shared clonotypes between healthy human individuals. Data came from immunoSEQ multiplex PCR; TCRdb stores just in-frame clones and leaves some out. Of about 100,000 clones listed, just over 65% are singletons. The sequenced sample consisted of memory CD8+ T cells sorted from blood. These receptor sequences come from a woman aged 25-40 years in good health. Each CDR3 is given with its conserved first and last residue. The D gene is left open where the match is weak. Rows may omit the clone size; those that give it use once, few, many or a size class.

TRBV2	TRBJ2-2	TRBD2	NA	CASIRTSGGTGELFF	TGTGCCAGCATTAGGACTAGCGGGGGCACCGGGGAGCTGTTTTTT
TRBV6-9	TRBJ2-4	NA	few	CASSYSGTLAKNIQYF	TGTGCCAGCAGTTATTCCGGGACGCTAGCCAAAAACATTCAGTACTTC
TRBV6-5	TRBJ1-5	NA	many	CASSLSTGYQPQHF	TGTGCCAGCAGTCTTTCGACGGGATATCAGCCCCAGCATTTT
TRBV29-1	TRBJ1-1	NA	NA	CSAQAGVDLMNTEAFF	TGCAGCGCCCAGGCGGGGGTAGACCTGATGAACACTGAAGCTTTCTTT
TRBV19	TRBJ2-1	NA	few	CASKGGLEQFF	TGTGCCAGTAAGGGGGGCCTTGAGCAGTTCTTC
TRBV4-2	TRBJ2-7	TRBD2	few	CASSQDPTSGSNEQYF	TGTGCCAGCAGCCAAGACCCGACTAGCGGGAGCAACGAGCAGTACTTC
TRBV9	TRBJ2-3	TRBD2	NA	CASSVMLAGEVDTQYF	TGTGCCAGCAGCGTAATGTTAGCGGGAGAGGTGGATACGCAGTATTTT
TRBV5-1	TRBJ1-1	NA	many	CASSLLTTGEAFF	TGCGCCAGCAGCTTGCTAACTACAGGGGAAGCTTTCTTT
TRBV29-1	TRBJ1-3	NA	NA	CSVFPGSGNTIYF	TGCAGCGTCTTCCCGGGCTCTGGAAACACCATATATTTT
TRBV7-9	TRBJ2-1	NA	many	CASSLDEQFF	TGTGCCAGCAGCTTAGATGAGCAGTTCTTC
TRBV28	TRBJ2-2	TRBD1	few	CASSHPRDRGVGELFF	TGTGCCAGCAGTCACCCTCGGGACAGGGGTGTTGGGGAGCTGTTTTTT
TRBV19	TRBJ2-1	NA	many	CASSMTTRWADEQFF	TGTGCCAGTAGTATGACGACTAGGTGGGCGGATGAGCAGTTCTTC
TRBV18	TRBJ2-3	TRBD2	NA	CASSPSPSGTRKDTQYF	TGTGCCAGCTCACCATCCCCCAGCGGGACGAGGAAAGATACGCAGTATTTT
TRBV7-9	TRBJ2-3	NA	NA	CASSLVPRVAREDTQYF	TGTGCCAGCAGCTTAGTGCCTAGGGTGGCGAGGGAAGATACGCAGTATTTT
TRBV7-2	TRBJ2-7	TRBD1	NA	CASSLTGGGYEQYF	TGTGCCAGCAGCCTTACAGGGGGCGGGTACGAGCAGTACTTC
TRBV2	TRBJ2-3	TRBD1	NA	CASRPRDSRDTQYF	TGTGCCAGCAGACCCCGGGACAGTCGAGATACGCAGTATTTT
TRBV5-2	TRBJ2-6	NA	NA	CASSQERSGTSGANVLTF	TGTGCCAGCAGCCAAGAGCGATCGGGTACCTCTGGGGCCAACGTCCTGACTTTC
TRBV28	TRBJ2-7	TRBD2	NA	CASSPAGLAGNYEQYF	TGTGCCAGCAGTCCAGCTGGACTAGCGGGAAATTACGAGCAGTACTTC
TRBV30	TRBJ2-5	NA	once	CASSGPQETQYF	TGTGCCAGCAGCGGCCCACAAGAGACCCAGTACTTC
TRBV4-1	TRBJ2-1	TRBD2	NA	CASSPRVPGGYNEQFF	TGCGCCAGCAGCCCCAGGGTACCGGGAGGGTACAATGAGCAGTTCTTC
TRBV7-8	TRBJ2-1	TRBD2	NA	CASSLRAGVSYNEQFF	TGTGCCAGCAGCCTTCGCGCGGGAGTTTCCTACAATGAGCAGTTCTTC
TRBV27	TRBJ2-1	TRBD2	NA	CASSPGLTFYNEQFF	TGTGCCAGCAGTCCGGGACTAACATTCTACAATGAGCAGTTCTTC
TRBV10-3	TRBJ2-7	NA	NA	CAISANRDSYEQYF	TGTGCCATCAGCGCGAACAGAGATTCCTACGAGCAGTACTTC
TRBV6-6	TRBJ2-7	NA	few	CASSYRAGGYSYEQYF	TGTGCCAGCAGTTATCGGGCCGGCGGGTACTCCTACGAGCAGTACTTC
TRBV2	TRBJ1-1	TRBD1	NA	CASIPGDRASLRTEAFF	TGTGCCAGCATTCCCGGGGACAGGGCTTCGTTAAGGACTGAAGCTTTCTTT
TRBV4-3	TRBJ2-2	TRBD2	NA	CASSQAGGHTGELFF	TGCGCCAGCAGCCAGGCGGGAGGGCACACCGGGGAGCTGTTTTTT
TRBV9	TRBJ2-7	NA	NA	CASSASGTSSYEQYF	TGTGCCAGCAGCGCTTCCGGGACCTCCTCCTACGAGCAGTACTTC
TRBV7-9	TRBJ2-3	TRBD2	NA	CASSSKRLAGGTDTQYF	TGTGCCAGCAGCTCAAAACGACTAGCGGGAGGCACAGATACGCAGTATTTT
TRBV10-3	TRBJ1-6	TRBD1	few	CAISGTGKAPLHF	TGTGCCATCAGCGGGACAGGGAAAGCACCCCTCCACTTT
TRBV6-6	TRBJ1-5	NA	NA	CASSPLDSVSNQPQHF	TGTGCCAGCAGTCCTTTGGACAGCGTTAGCAATCAGCCCCAGCATTTT
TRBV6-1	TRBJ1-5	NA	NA	CASQGNNQPQHF	TGTGCCAGCCAGGGAAACAATCAGCCCCAGCATTTT
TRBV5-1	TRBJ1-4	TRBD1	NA	CASSLRDSLPFEKLFF	TGCGCCAGCAGCTTAAGGGACAGCCTCCCATTCGAAAAACTGTTTTTT
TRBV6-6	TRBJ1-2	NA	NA	CASSPRGLLSYTF	TGTGCCAGCAGTCCTCGTGGACTCCTGAGCTACACCTTC
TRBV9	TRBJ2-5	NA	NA	CASSVGGSQETQYF	TGTGCCAGCAGCGTAGGGGGAAGCCAAGAGACCCAGTACTTC
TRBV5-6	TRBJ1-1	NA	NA	CASSLPEGRGKAFF	TGTGCCAGCAGCCTTCCGGAAGGGCGCGGGAAAGCTTTCTTT
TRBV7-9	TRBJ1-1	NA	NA	CASSSGASWNTEAFF	TGTGCCAGCAGCAGCGGGGCGAGTTGGAACACTGAAGCTTTCTTT
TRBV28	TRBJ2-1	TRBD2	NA	CASSSEILAGLYNEQFF	TGTGCCAGCAGTTCCGAAATTCTAGCGGGATTATACAATGAGCAGTTCTTC
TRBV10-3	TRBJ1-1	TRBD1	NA	CAIRGTGGRNTEAFF	TGTGCCATCAGGGGGACAGGGGGACGGAACACTGAAGCTTTCTTT
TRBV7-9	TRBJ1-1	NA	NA	CASSLGHRRNTEAFF	TGTGCCAGCAGCTTGGGCCACCGTCGGAACACTGAAGCTTTCTTT
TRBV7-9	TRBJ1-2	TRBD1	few	CASSEPGQVNYGYTF	TGTGCCAGCAGCGAACCGGGACAGGTGAACTATGGCTACACCTTC
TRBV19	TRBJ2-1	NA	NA	CASSIWQAYNEQFF	TGTGCCAGTAGTATTTGGCAGGCTTACAATGAGCAGTTCTTC
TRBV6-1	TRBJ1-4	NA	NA	CASTQLSEEKLFF	TGTGCCAGCACCCAACTTTCCGAGGAAAAACTGTTTTTT
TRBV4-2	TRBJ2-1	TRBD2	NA	CASSPVTGTSGNEQFF	TGTGCCAGCAGCCCCGTGACCGGGACTAGCGGCAATGAGCAGTTCTTC